This T cell receptor (beta chain) was identified during a study of shared clonotypes between healthy human individuals. Of note for this clone: The antigen is not known.

Whole-study results and caveats: Although depth was large, rarefaction showed that sequencing of the sorted subsets was incomplete.

Sequencing used immunoSEQ multiplex PCR; TCRdb keeps in-frame clones, though not all of them. The repertoire holds 2 million or so clones, with 85% to 95% as singletons. The material sequenced was naive CD4+ T cells sorted from blood. Described subset: CD45RA+ positively selected. This receptor was taken from a man between 18 and 29 years old in good health.

CDR3 amino acids: CASSQVRLANTGELFF. The CDR3 region has the DNA TGCGCCAGCAGCCAGGTTAGACTAGCGAACACCGGGGAGCTGTTTTTT. The genes are TRBV4-1 and TRBJ2-2; a possible D gene is TRBD2 (6 bases). The CDR3 has 16 amino acids. Per germline, CDR1 MGHRA and CDR2 YSYEKL. V was trimmed by 3 bases and J by 0 bases, leaving 11 bases between them.